Sequencing of this T cell receptor (beta chain) was carried out in a study of cytomegalovirus exposure and HLA in healthy donors. The germline gives CDR1 MNHEY, CDR2 SMNVEV (reference sequence). The ends lost 6 bases at V and 3 bases at J; junction bases unmatched: 5. CDR3 length equals 15 residues. The PCR ran on 60 Vbeta and 13 Jbeta primers. Repertoires were generated with immunoSEQ multiplex PCR, while TCRdb's copy carries only in-frame clones and drops some. The repertoire holds about 150,000 clones, with 8.5% to 10% as singletons. This clone was seen only a few times. The sample taken for sequencing was PBMCs. This clonotype was sampled from a man aged 45 to 65 in good health and CMV-seronegative. This rearrangement joins TRBV27 to TRBJ2-2, with TRBD1 matching over 9 bases. The CDR3 bases are TGTGCCAGCAGGGCGGACAGGGGAGACACCGGGGAGCTGTTTTTT. It yields the protein CASRADRGDTGELFF.